One sample yielded the 25 T cell receptor beta chains listed below, sequenced in a study of post-analysis software for immune sequencing data. Researchers reported that TCR beta cDNA libraries carried unique molecular identifiers. One entry per CDR3 protein results from TCRdb running MiXCR on the PCR reads. The sample includes more than 500,000 distinct CDR3 sequences, 34% seen only once; the top ten take 5% to 6%. Points from the study as a whole: Several TRBV segments (TRBV5-6, TRBV5-1 and TRBV20-1 among them) occurred more frequently in patients than in controls.

No antigen has been assigned to these receptors. The sample was blood. The receptors shown here come from a girl aged 2-17 years with multiple sclerosis.

The rearrangement uses TRBV6-6 and TRBJ2-5; D is possibly TRBD1 (6 bases). The germline CDR1 and CDR2 sequences are MNHNY and SVGAGI (reference sequence). The V end lost 2 bases, the J end lost 2 bases, and 15 bases lay between the germline ends. CDR3 length: 16 amino acids. The CDR3 spells CASSYSETGRQETQYF. The CDR3, as DNA: TGTGCCAGCAGTTACAGCGAGACAGGACGACAAGAGACCCAGTACTTC.

The chain carries TRBV5-1 and TRBJ2-5; 7 bases are shared with TRBD1. CDR1 and CDR2 (germline): SGHRS, YFSETQ. This CDR3 has 13 residues. Trimming took 2 bases from V and 5 from J; bases not matched to a gene: 3. The DNA of the CDR3 is TGCGCCAGCAGCTTCGGACAGGCTGAGACCCAGTACTTC. Its protein product is CASSFGQAETQYF.

The chain recombines TRBV12-3 or TRBV12-4 with TRBJ1-2; 7 positions match TRBD1. The CDR3 contains 12 residues. Trimming removed 3 bases from V and 6 bases from J; junction bases left unmatched: 1. The CDR3 region has the DNA TGTGCCAGCAGTTTCACAGGGGATGGCTACACCTTC. Translating it yields CASSFTGDGYTF.

The genes are TRBV7-2 and TRBJ2-1; D unresolved. V lost 5 bases, J lost 8 bases, and 10 bases lay in between. The CDR3 loop spans 12 amino acids. Looked up from germline, CDR1 is SGHTA and CDR2 is FQGNSA. The chain's CDR3 is CASSQQSDEQFF. The CDR3 coding sequence is TGTGCCAGCAGCCAACAGAGCGATGAGCAGTTCTTC. Looking up the rest from reference TRBV7-2 and TRBJ2-1 gives the full variable domain: GAGVSQSPSNKVTEKGKDVELRCDPISGHTALYWYRQSLGQGLEFLIYFQGNSAPDKSGLPSDRFSAERTGGSVSTLTIQRTQQEDSAVYLCASSQQSDEQFFGPGTRLTVL.

This clonotype was seen many times. This chain connects TRBV25-1 to TRBJ2-5; the D gene is possibly TRBD2 (5 bases). This CDR3 is 15 amino acids long. With 1 base removed from V and 4 bases from J, the gap between germline ends came to 13 bases. The germline V gene encodes CDR1 MGHDK and CDR2 SYGVNS. CDR3 in amino acids: CASSESSGIGETQYF. The CDR3 DNA sequence: TGTGCCAGCAGTGAATCATCGGGGATCGGAGAGACCCAGTACTTC.

The chain is built from TRBV2 and TRBJ2-5, with TRBD1 matching 8 bases. Germline CDR1 reads SNHLY; CDR2 reads FYNNEI. Trimming cost V 11 bases and J 2 bases; bases outside gene matches: 4. This CDR3 region has 12 residues. The CDR3: CAGDRGQETQYF. CDR3 in DNA: TGTGCCGGTGACAGGGGTCAAGAGACCCAGTACTTC.

The chain links TRBV29-1 to TRBJ2-7, with a weak D call TRBD1 (5 bases). V was pared by 4 bases and J by 0 bases, with 10 bases between. The CDR3 contains 13 residues. The germline V gene encodes CDR1 SQVTM and CDR2 ANQGSEA. In DNA form, the CDR3 reads TGCAGCGTTGGTACAGGAAGCTCCTACGAGCAGTACTTC. Protein: CSVGTGSSYEQYF.

J is TRBJ1-1 and V is TRBV29-1; D not resolved. In germline, CDR1 is SQVTM, CDR2 ANQGSEA. This CDR3 comprises 11 residues. Between the trimmed V and J ends, which lost 4 bases and 4 bases, there was a span of 7 bases. Here the CDR3 reads CSVGRLTEAFF. CDR3 coding DNA: TGCAGCGTTGGGCGTCTCACTGAAGCTTTCTTT.

This clonotype was found a few times. The chain couples TRBV6-6 to TRBJ1-6; D is unclear. This CDR3 contains 16 residues. Germline V gene sequence: CDR1 MNHNY, CDR2 SVGAGI (reference sequence). V was trimmed by 2 bases and J by 7 bases, leaving 15 bases between them. DNA for the CDR3: TGTGCCAGCAGTTACAACTCAAGAGTGGGGAATTCACCCCTCCACTTT. Translated, it gives CASSYNSRVGNSPLHF.

This clonotype was detected only a few times. The V call is TRBV7-9, the J call TRBJ2-5; TRBD2 matches 7 bases. CDR1 is SEHNR, CDR2 FQNEAQ, per germline (reference sequence). The trim removed 5 bases at V and 5 bases at J, leaving 5 bases unmatched. The CDR3 consists of 13 residues. The CDR3 region has the DNA TGTGCCAGCAGCCCCCTCGGGGGGGAGACCCAGTACTTC. Translating gives CASSPLGGETQYF.

The chain combines TRBV20-1 with TRBJ1-1, with 8 bases matching TRBD1. After removal of 3 bases from V and 10 bases from J, the junction contained 7 bases not matched to a gene. Germline CDR1 DFQATT, CDR2 SNEGSKA (reference sequence). The length of the CDR3 is 12 residues. The CDR3 DNA reads as TGCAGTGCTAGTCAAGGACAGGGTCGAGCTTTCTTT. The encoded protein is CSASQGQGRAFF.

V is TRBV20-1 and J is TRBJ2-7; D unresolved. The V gene's germline CDR1 is DFQATT and CDR2 SNEGSKA (reference sequence). The V gene lost 3 bases and the J gene lost 0 bases, with 9 bases spanning the gap. The CDR3 contains 13 residues. The CDR3 is CSASLGSSYEQYF. Written as DNA, the CDR3 is TGCAGTGCTAGCCTGGGTAGCTCCTACGAGCAGTACTTC.

This chain links TRBV5-6 with TRBJ2-3; D ambiguous. Germline CDR1 SGHDT, CDR2 YYEEEE. CDR3 length: 13 residues. V was clipped by 1 base and J by 6 bases, with 9 bases between them. CDR3 sequence reads: CASSLIGTDTQYF. The CDR3 DNA reads as TGTGCCAGCAGCTTGATCGGAACGGATACGCAGTATTTT.

This clonotype was seen a handful of times. The V and J genes are TRBV7-9 and TRBJ1-6; 11 bases map to TRBD1. Germline loops: CDR1 SEHNR, CDR2 FQNEAQ (reference sequence). V lost 1 base, J lost 9 bases, and 5 bases stayed unmatched. The CDR3 spans 16 residues. The CDR3 region has the DNA TGTGCCAGCAGCTTAGGTCCCGGGACAGGGGGTTCACCCCTCCACTTT. This codes for CASSLGPGTGGSPLHF.

This clonotype was seen more than once but under ten times. The genes are TRBV4-1 and TRBJ2-5; D unresolved. V dropped 3 bases and J dropped 0 bases, with 11 bases sitting between them. Germline CDR1 is MGHRA and CDR2 is YSYEKL. There are 15 residues in the CDR3. As DNA, the CDR3 is TGCGCCAGCAGCCATCCCTCCTGGTACCAAGAGACCCAGTACTTC. It is translated as CASSHPSWYQETQYF.

The chain is built from TRBV7-8 and TRBJ2-5; D gene ambiguous. Trimming removed 4 bases from V and 5 bases from J, with 17 bases in between. Looked up from germline, CDR1 is SGHVS and CDR2 is FQNEAQ. CDR3 length equals 15 residues. The CDR3 nucleotides are TGTGCCAGCAGCTCCCGAGTAGGGAAGAGGGAGACCCAGTACTTC. Its translation: CASSSRVGKRETQYF.

Only a few counts were recorded for this clonotype. This chain uses TRBV5-1 with TRBJ2-5; 7 bases line up with TRBD2. This CDR3 is built from 15 residues. J lost 1 base, V lost 4 bases, and 7 bases had no gene match. Germline V gives CDR1 SGHRS, CDR2 YFSETQ. The CDR3 DNA sequence: TGCGCCAGCAGCCCTGCGGGGGTCCTCCAAGAGACCCAGTACTTC. It encodes CASSPAGVLQETQYF. Filled out from reference TRBV5-1 and TRBJ2-5, the complete variable domain reads KAGVTQTPRYLIKTRGQQVTLSCSPISGHRSVSWYQQTPGQGLQFLFEYFSETQRNKGNFPGRFSGRQFSNSRSEMNVSTLELGDSALYLCASSPAGVLQETQYFGPGTRLLVL.

The table lists this clonotype with a few counts. This rearrangement joins TRBV7-2 to TRBJ2-1; the match to TRBD2 covers 11 bases. The CDR3 extends over 20 amino acids. The V and J ends lost 2 bases and 1 base, in that order; junction bases with no gene match: 13. The germline V gene has CDR1 SGHTA and CDR2 FQGNSA. CDR3 loop: CASSLWAASGGSGSYNEQFF. Here the CDR3 DNA reads TGTGCCAGCAGCTTATGGGCGGCTAGCGGGGGGTCAGGGTCCTACAATGAGCAGTTCTTC.

The chain links TRBV21-1 to TRBJ2-1; the D call in the table, TRBD1, was not verified against the DNA. TRBV21-1 is a pseudogene. This CDR3 spans 15 amino acids. The CDR3 bases are TGTGCCAGCAGCAACCGGGGACCGAAACTCAATGAGCAGTTCTTC. Amino acid sequence: CASSNRGPKLNEQFF.

In this sample, this clonotype turned up a few times. The rearrangement links TRBV10-3 to TRBJ1-5; 7 bases fit TRBD1. CDR3 length: 16 amino acids. Germline trimming cut 4 bases from V and 0 bases from J; bases unmatched to any gene: 6. Germline V gene data show CDR1 as ENHRY and CDR2 as SYGVKD. CDR3 protein: CAISGRQGGSNQPQHF. CDR3 DNA: TGTGCCATCAGTGGCAGACAGGGAGGTAGCAATCAGCCCCAGCATTTT.

The V gene is TRBV12-3 or TRBV12-4, the J gene TRBJ2-5; 9 bases match TRBD1. J gave up 4 bases and V 6 bases, and 6 bases lay outside the gene matches. This CDR3 region has 14 residues. The CDR3 DNA follows: TGTGCCAGCAGGTCCGGGACAGGGCGAGAGACCCAGTACTTC. Translating it yields CASRSGTGRETQYF.

This clonotype showed up just a few times. The chain couples TRBV7-2 to TRBJ1-1, with a weak D call TRBD1 (5 bases). Germline assignment: CDR1 SGHTA and CDR2 FQGNSA. The CDR3 is 16 amino acids. Trimming left V 1 base short and J 4 bases short, with 16 bases between. The CDR3 is CASSLDIRRGGTEAFF. The CDR3 DNA is TGTGCCAGCAGCTTAGACATAAGGAGGGGAGGCACTGAAGCTTTCTTT. Filled out from reference TRBV7-2 and TRBJ1-1, the complete variable domain reads GAGVSQSPSNKVTEKGKDVELRCDPISGHTALYWYRQSLGQGLEFLIYFQGNSAPDKSGLPSDRFSAERTGGSVSTLTIQRTQQEDSAVYLCASSLDIRRGGTEAFFGQGTRLTVV.

At least ten counts were recorded for this clonotype. CDR3 amino acids: CASSRRTSGTSYNEQFF. CDR3 bases: TGTGCCAGCAGCCGCAGGACTAGCGGGACCTCCTACAATGAGCAGTTCTTC. The rearrangement joins TRBV6-2 or TRBV6-3 to TRBJ2-1; 12 bases are a match to TRBD2. Germline V gene data show CDR1 as MNHEY and CDR2 as SVGEGT. V gave up 6 bases and J gave up 0 bases; unmatched junction bases: 6. The CDR3 length is 17 residues.

This clonotype was picked up many times. The germline gene is not matched at one end of the junction; a read error may be the cause. This sequence joins TRBV5-1 and TRBJ2-1, with 10 nucleotides matching TRBD2. The CDR3 runs to 15 residues. In germline, CDR1 is SGHRS, CDR2 YFSETQ. In DNA form, the CDR3 reads TGTGCCAGCAGCTTAGGCCTAGCGGGGGACAATGAGCAGTTCTTC. Protein product: CASSLGLAGDNEQFF.

This clonotype was seen a few times. The chain links TRBV6-1 to TRBJ2-4; TRBD1 aligns across 8 bases. V dropped 6 bases and J dropped 3; count of bases not matched to a gene: 10. The CDR3 length is 16 residues. CDR1 is MNHNS, CDR2 SASEGT, per germline. CDR3: CASSPRDRSHKNIQYF. Here the CDR3 DNA reads TGTGCCAGCAGCCCCCGGGACAGGAGCCACAAAAACATTCAGTACTTC.